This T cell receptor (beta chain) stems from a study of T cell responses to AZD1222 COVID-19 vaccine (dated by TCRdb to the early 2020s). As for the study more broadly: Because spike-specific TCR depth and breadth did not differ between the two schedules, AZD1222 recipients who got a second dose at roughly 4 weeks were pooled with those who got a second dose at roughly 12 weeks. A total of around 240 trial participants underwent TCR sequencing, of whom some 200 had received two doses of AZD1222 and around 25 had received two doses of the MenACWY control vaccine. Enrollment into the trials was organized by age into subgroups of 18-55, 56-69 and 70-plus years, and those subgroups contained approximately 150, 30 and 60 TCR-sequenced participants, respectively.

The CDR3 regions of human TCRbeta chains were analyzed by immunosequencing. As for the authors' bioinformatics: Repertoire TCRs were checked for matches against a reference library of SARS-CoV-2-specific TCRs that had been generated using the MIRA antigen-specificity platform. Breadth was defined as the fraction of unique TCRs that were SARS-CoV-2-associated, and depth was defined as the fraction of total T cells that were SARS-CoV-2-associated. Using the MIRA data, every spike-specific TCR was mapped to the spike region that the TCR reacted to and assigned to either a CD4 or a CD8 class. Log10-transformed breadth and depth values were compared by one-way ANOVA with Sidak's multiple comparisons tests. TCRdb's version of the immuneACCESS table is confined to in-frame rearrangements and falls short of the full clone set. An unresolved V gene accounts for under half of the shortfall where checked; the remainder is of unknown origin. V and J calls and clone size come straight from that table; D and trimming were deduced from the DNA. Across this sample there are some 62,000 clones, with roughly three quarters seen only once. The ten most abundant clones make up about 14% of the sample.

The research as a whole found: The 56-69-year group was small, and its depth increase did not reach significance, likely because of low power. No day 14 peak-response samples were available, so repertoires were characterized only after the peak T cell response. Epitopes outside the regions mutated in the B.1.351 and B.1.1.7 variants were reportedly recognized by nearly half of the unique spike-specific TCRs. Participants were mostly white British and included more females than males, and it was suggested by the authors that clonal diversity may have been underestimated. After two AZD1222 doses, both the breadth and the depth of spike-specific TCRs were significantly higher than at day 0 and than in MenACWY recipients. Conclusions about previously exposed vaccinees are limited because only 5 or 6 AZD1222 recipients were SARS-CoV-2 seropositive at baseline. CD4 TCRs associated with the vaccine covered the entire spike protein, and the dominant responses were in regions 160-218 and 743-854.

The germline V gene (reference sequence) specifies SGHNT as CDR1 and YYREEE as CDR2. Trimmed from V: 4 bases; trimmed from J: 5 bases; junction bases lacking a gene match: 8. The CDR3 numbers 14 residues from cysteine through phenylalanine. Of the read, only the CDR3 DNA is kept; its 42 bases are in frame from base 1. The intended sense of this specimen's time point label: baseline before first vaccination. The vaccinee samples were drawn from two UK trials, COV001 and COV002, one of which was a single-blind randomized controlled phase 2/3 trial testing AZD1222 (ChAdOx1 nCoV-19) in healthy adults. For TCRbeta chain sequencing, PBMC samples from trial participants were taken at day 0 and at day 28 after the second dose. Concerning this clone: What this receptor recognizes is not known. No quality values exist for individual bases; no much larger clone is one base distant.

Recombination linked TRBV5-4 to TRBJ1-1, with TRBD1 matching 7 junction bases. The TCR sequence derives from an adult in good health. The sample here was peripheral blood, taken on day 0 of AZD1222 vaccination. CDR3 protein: CASSQTGLRTEAFF. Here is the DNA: TGTGCCAGCAGCCAGACAGGGTTGAGGACTGAAGCTTTCTTT.